These 11 T cell receptor beta chains originate from one sample sequenced in a study of cytotoxic CD8 clonotypes in ibrutinib-treated CLL. The assay was immunoSEQ multiplex PCR, and TCRdb's table has in-frame clones only and misses some. The sample contains roughly 100,000 clones, 70% to 85% of which appear only once. The input for sequencing was PBMCs, taken after 12 months of ibrutinib treatment. These receptor sequences come from a human donor with chronic lymphocytic leukemia.

The rearrangement links TRBV12-1 to TRBJ2-7. TRBV12-1 is assigned pseudogene status. The CDR3 has 18 amino acids. The CDR3 nucleotides are TGTGCCAGCAGCTGGGGGGGGACAGTAGGCCCGGTTTCGGTCGAGCAGTACTTC. As protein: CASSWGGTVGPVSVEQYF.

This chain joins TRBV5-1 and TRBJ2-1; D is undetermined. The germline V gene encodes CDR1 SGHRS and CDR2 YFSETQ. The CDR3 is 13 amino acids. Trimming took off 0 bases at V and 4 bases at J, with 5 bases between the two ends. The CDR3 here is CASSLDMYNEQFF. CDR3 coding DNA: TGCGCCAGCAGCTTGGACATGTACAATGAGCAGTTCTTC.

The chain joins TRBV5-6 to TRBJ2-1; 9 bases line up with TRBD1. CDR3 length: 15 residues. With V trimmed by 3 bases and J by 8 bases, 9 bases remained unmatched. CDR1 and CDR2 from the germline V gene are SGHDT and YYEEEE. The CDR3 region has the DNA TGTGCCAGCAGCTCCGGGACAGGGTTGGATTATGAGCAGTTCTTC. Translation: CASSSGTGLDYEQFF.

The chain combines TRBV20-1 with TRBJ1-1, with D unclear. Trimming pared 3 bases from V and 6 bases from J, leaving 8 bases between. This CDR3 has 11 residues. Looked up from germline, CDR1 is DFQATT and CDR2 is SNEGSKA (reference sequence). In nucleotides, the CDR3 is TGCAGTGCTAGTCGGCAGCCTGAAGCTTTCTTT. Protein sequence: CSASRQPEAFF.

The chain couples TRBV18 to TRBJ2-7; either TRBD1 or TRBD2 may supply D (5 bases each). Germline loops: CDR1 KGHSH, CDR2 LQKENI. Trimming took 3 bases from V and 1 from J, leaving 13 bases between them. The CDR3 runs 15 residues. The CDR3 nucleotides are TGTGCCAGCTCACCCCGGGACCGCCTTTCCTACGAGCAGTACTTC. Its translation is CASSPRDRLSYEQYF.

This sequence joins TRBV5-6 and TRBJ2-1; 9 bases map to TRBD1. V trimming: 3 bases; J trimming: 4 bases; junction bases outside the gene matches: 5. Germline CDR1 is SGHDT and CDR2 is YYEEEE. CDR3 size: 15 residues. The CDR3 spells CASSWGQGGYNEQFF. The CDR3 coding sequence is TGTGCCAGCAGCTGGGGACAGGGAGGGTACAATGAGCAGTTCTTC. The full variable domain, in which reference TRBV5-6 and TRBJ2-1 provide the parts outside the CDR3, is DAGVTQSPTHLIKTRGQQVTLRCSPKSGHDTVSWYQQALGQGPQFIFQYYEEEERQRGNFPDRFSGHQFPNYSSELNVNALLLGDSALYLCASSWGQGGYNEQFFGPGTRLTVL.

This sequence joins TRBV7-6 and TRBJ2-2, with D uncertain. CDR1 and CDR2 (germline): SGHVS, FNYEAQ. V lost 3 bases to trimming and J lost 3 bases, with 2 bases between them. The CDR3 spans 12 residues. CDR3 sequence: CASSLHTGELFF. CDR3 bases: TGTGCCAGCAGCTTGCACACCGGGGAGCTGTTTTTT.

The V and J genes are TRBV7-2 and TRBJ2-3; TRBD2 is a possible D gene (5 bases). Per germline, CDR1 SGHTA and CDR2 FQGNSA. V was clipped by 5 bases and J by 0 bases, with 12 bases between them. The CDR3 totals 15 residues. The CDR3 coding sequence is TGTGCCAGCAGCCCCAGCGGAGTCAGCACAGATACGCAGTATTTT. Protein product: CASSPSGVSTDTQYF.

The genes are TRBV19 and TRBJ1-2, with 7 bases lining up with TRBD1. The CDR3 is 15 amino acids. CDR1 and CDR2 from the germline V gene are LNHDA and SQIVND (reference sequence). The V gene end was trimmed by 3 bases and the J gene end by 4 bases; junction bases not matched to a gene: 8. CDR3 sequence (DNA): TGTGCCAGTAGTATCGGGGACAGCCCCCTCTATGGCTACACCTTC. Its translation: CASSIGDSPLYGYTF.

The chain employs TRBV18 and TRBJ2-7; possibly TRBD2 for D (6 bases). Germline V gene sequence: CDR1 KGHSH, CDR2 LQKENI. The CDR3 is 13 residues long. Trimming cost V 3 bases and J 6 bases, with 12 bases left between them. The CDR3 sequence: CASSPEPGAEQYF. Written as DNA, the CDR3 is TGTGCCAGCTCACCGGAGCCGGGAGCCGAGCAGTACTTC.

This clone has just one count. This chain uses TRBV6-1 with TRBJ1-6; D may be TRBD1 (6 bases). The CDR3 totals 20 residues. In germline, CDR1 is MNHNS, CDR2 SASEGT. V was pared by 0 bases and J by 0 bases, with 18 bases between. CDR3 amino acids: CASSEAGGGRISSYNSPLHF. The CDR3 DNA is TGTGCCAGCAGTGAAGCTGGAGGGGGAAGAATCAGCTCCTATAATTCACCCCTCCACTTT.